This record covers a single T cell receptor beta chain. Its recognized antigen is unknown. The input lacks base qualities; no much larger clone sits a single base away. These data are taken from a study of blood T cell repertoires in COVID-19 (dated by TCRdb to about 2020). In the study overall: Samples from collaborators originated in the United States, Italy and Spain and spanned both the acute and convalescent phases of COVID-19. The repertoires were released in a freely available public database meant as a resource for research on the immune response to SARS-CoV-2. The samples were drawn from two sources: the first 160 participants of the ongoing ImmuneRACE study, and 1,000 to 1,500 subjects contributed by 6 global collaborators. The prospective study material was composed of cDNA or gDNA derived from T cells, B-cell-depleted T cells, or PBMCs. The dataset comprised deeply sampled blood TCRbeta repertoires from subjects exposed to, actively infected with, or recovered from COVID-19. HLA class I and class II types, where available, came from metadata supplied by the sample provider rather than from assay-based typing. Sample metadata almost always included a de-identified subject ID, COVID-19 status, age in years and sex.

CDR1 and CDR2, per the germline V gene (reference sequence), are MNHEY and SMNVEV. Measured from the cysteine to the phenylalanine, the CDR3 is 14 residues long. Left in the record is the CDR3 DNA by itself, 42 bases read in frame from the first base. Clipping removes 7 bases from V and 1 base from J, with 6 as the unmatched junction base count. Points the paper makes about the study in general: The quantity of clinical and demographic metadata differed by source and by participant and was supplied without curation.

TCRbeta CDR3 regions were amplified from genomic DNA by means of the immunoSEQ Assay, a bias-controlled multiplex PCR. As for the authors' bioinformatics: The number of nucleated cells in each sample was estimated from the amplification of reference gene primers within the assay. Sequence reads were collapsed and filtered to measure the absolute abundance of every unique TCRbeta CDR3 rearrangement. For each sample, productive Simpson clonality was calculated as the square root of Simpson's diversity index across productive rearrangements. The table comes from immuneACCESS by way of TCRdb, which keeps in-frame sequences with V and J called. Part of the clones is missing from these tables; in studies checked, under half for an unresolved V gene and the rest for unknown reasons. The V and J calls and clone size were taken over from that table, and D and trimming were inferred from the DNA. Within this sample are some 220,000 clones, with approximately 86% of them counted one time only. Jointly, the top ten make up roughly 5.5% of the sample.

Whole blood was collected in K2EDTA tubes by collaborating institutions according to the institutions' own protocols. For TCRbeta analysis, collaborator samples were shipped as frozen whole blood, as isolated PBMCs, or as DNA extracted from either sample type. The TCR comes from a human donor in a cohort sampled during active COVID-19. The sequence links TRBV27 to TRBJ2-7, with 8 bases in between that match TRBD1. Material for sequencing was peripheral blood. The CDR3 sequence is CASTFTGGSYEQYF. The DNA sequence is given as TGTGCCAGCACCTTTACAGGGGGGTCCTACGAGCAGTACTTC.